This T cell receptor beta chain was recovered during a study of cytomegalovirus exposure and HLA in healthy donors. 60 Vbeta and 13 Jbeta primers were used in PCR. How the authors handled the data: In a later analysis, approximately 80 million unique TCR beta chains included roughly 11 million shared by two or more donors. Sequenced by immunoSEQ multiplex PCR; TCRdb stores in-frame clones only, minus some. D and trimming were read from the DNA, whereas the V and J calls and clone size are those reported in that table. Among under 200,000 clones listed, over 70% were seen once. The ends were cut back, 1 base at V and 2 bases at J, with 10 bases in the middle. The CDR3 sequence is 14 residues long. In germline, CDR1 is GTSNPN, CDR2 SVGIG (reference sequence).

The receptor's source is a male donor in good health and CMV-seropositive. The sequencing sample was made of PBMCs. The chain combines TRBV30 with TRBJ2-3; D might be TRBD2 (5 bases). The CDR3 DNA is TGTGCCTGGAGTGCCGGGGTACCCACAGATACGCAGTATTTT. Residues: CAWSAGVPTDTQYF.